Below are 16 T cell receptor beta chains sequenced from a single sample in a study of cytomegalovirus exposure and HLA in healthy donors. The PCR had 60 Vbeta and 13 Jbeta primers. Using immunoSEQ multiplex PCR, the repertoire was profiled, and TCRdb retains in-frame clones only, with some absent. The sample includes around 150,000 clones, approximately 77% of them seen just once. Sequencing input: PBMCs. The source of these receptors is a man aged 30-40 years in good health and CMV-seronegative.

The rearrangement links TRBV2 to TRBJ1-2; 7 nucleotides line up with TRBD1. Germline CDR1 is SNHLY and CDR2 is FYNNEI. Trimming removed 5 bases from V and 8 bases from J; junction bases left unmatched: 8. The CDR3 runs 13 residues. The CDR3 bases are TGTGCCAGCAGTCCACAGGGGATCTCCGGCTACACCTTC. This codes for CASSPQGISGYTF.

The genes are TRBV10-2 and TRBJ2-2; TRBD2 matches 10 bases. V shed 6 bases and J 5 bases; nucleotides not matched to a gene: 9. Germline CDR1 and CDR2: WSHSY and SAAADI. The CDR3 extends over 16 amino acids. Here the CDR3 DNA reads TGCGCCAGCAGCGCTCAACTAGCGGGACGGACCGGGGAGCTGTTTTTT. Protein: CASSAQLAGRTGELFF.

The chain joins TRBV27 to TRBJ2-1, with 12 bases lining up with TRBD2. CDR3 length: 15 amino acids. Germline CDR1 reads MNHEY; CDR2 reads SMNVEV (reference sequence). The ends lost 5 bases at V and 4 bases at J; junction bases unmatched: 3. This CDR3 is CASSAGTSGYNEQFF. In DNA, the CDR3 is TGTGCCAGCAGTGCCGGGACTAGCGGGTACAATGAGCAGTTCTTC.

This chain uses TRBV19 with TRBJ1-1; no reliable D call. V gave up 3 bases and J gave up 3 bases, with 2 bases separating them. The CDR3 runs 11 residues. The germline V gene encodes CDR1 LNHDA and CDR2 SQIVND (reference sequence). The DNA for the CDR3 is TGTGCCAGTAGTATCTACACTGAAGCTTTCTTT. Translated: CASSIYTEAFF.

This clone was counted only a few times. The chain joins TRBV18 to TRBJ1-3, with a possible D match to TRBD1 (5 bases). The V gene lost 6 bases and the J gene lost 0 bases, with 15 bases spanning the gap. The CDR3 is 16 amino acids. CDR1 is KGHSH and CDR2 is LQKENI in the germline V gene. The CDR3 nucleotides are TGTGCCAGCTCCGCGACAGACCCGAGCTCTGGAAACACCATATATTTT. It codes for CASSATDPSSGNTIYF.

This chain links TRBV7-9 with TRBJ2-7, with TRBD1 as a possible D gene (5 bases). The germline V gene encodes CDR1 SEHNR and CDR2 FQNEAQ (reference sequence). This CDR3 is built from 14 residues. Trimming left V 3 bases short and J 5 bases short, with 14 bases between. CDR3 in DNA: TGTGCCAGCAGCTTGGCAGGGCAACAGGACGAGCAGTACTTC. Protein sequence: CASSLAGQQDEQYF.

The genes are TRBV27 and TRBJ2-5; tentative D call: TRBD2 (5 bases). The assigned J gene may be wrong: the sequence end matches TRBJ2-7 better. The CDR3 runs 16 residues. The germline V gene has CDR1 MNHEY and CDR2 SMNVEV (reference sequence). CDR3 bases: TGTGCCAGCAGTACCACGGGATATCCTGGTCCCTACGAGCAGTACTTC. Amino acid sequence: CASSTTGYPGPYEQYF.

V usage is TRBV30 and J usage is TRBJ1-1; D remains unclear. The CDR3 contains 11 residues. Germline V CDR1 and CDR2: GTSNPN, SVGIG (reference sequence). The ends were cut back, 5 bases at V and 1 base at J, with 5 bases in the middle. In DNA form, the CDR3 reads TGTGCCTGGGACAAGAACACTGAAGCTTTCTTT. Translation gives CAWDKNTEAFF.

This chain connects TRBV2 to TRBJ2-2; D call uncertain. CDR1 is SNHLY, CDR2 FYNNEI, per germline. Trimming stripped 3 bases from V and 6 bases from J, with 5 bases between. The CDR3 length is 12 residues. The CDR3 coding sequence is TGTGCCAGCAGTGACGCGTCCGGGGAGCTGTTTTTT. It translates to CASSDASGELFF.

The chain uses TRBV6-5 and TRBJ2-3, with TRBD2 matching over 14 bases. This CDR3 is 15 amino acids long. Per germline, CDR1 MNHEY and CDR2 SVGAGI. V trimming: 6 bases; J trimming: 8 bases; junction bases outside the gene matches: 7. The chain's CDR3 is CASRPGLAGVVTQYF. The DNA for the CDR3 is TGTGCCAGCAGACCGGGACTAGCGGGAGTGGTTACGCAGTATTTT.

The chain is built from TRBV6-5 and TRBJ1-2; possibly TRBD1 for D (6 bases). V was cut by 2 bases and J by 5 bases, with 9 bases left in between. Germline CDR1 and CDR2: MNHEY and SVGAGI. The CDR3 is 13 amino acids. This CDR3 is CASSYGGSYGYTF. CDR3 nucleotide sequence: TGTGCCAGCAGTTACGGGGGCTCTTATGGCTACACCTTC.

This chain connects TRBV29-1 to TRBJ1-1; TRBD1 matches at 9 bases. Unmatched junction bases numbered 5, after V lost 6 bases and J lost 3 bases. CDR3 length: 13 amino acids. Germline V gene lookup returns CDR1 SQVTM and CDR2 ANQGSEA. In DNA form, the CDR3 reads TGCAGCGTCGCCCGGGACAGGGACACTGAAGCTTTCTTT. Amino acids: CSVARDRDTEAFF.

The table lists this clone with a few counts. The chain has TRBV4-1 and TRBJ2-3; 14 bases align to TRBD2. The trim removed 3 bases at V and 0 bases at J, leaving 11 bases unmatched. The CDR3 runs 20 residues. Germline CDR1 and CDR2: MGHRA and YSYEKL. The CDR3 loop reads CASSQPRTSGRSSSTDTQYF. The CDR3 DNA is TGCGCCAGCAGCCAGCCCCGGACTAGCGGGAGGTCCTCTAGCACAGATACGCAGTATTTT.

This chain joins TRBV27 and TRBJ2-7; a weak D match, TRBD1 (6 bases). Germline loops: CDR1 MNHEY, CDR2 SMNVEV (reference sequence). With 4 bases removed from V and 1 base from J, the gap between germline ends came to 20 bases. CDR3 size: 17 residues. The CDR3 region has the DNA TGTGCCAGCAGTTCCCAAAGGCCCGACAGGCGTTCCTACGAGCAGTACTTC. The encoded protein is CASSSQRPDRRSYEQYF.

This clone was observed a handful of times. The chain joins TRBV10-3 to TRBJ2-3, with D perhaps matching TRBD1 (5 bases). The length of the CDR3 is 15 residues. The germline V gene has CDR1 ENHRY and CDR2 SYGVKD. Trimming took 1 base from V and 1 from J, leaving 9 bases between them. CDR3 sequence reads: CAISEYQGGTDTQYF. In DNA form, the CDR3 reads TGTGCCATCAGTGAGTACCAGGGTGGCACAGATACGCAGTATTTT.

This sequence joins TRBV27 and TRBJ1-5; no clear D. Germline V gives CDR1 MNHEY, CDR2 SMNVEV (reference sequence). The CDR3 covers 15 residues. V was trimmed by 6 bases and J by 2 bases, leaving 14 bases between them. The CDR3 is CASSVGTAGNQPQHF. CDR3 DNA: TGTGCCAGCAGCGTTGGTACAGCCGGCAATCAGCCCCAGCATTTT.